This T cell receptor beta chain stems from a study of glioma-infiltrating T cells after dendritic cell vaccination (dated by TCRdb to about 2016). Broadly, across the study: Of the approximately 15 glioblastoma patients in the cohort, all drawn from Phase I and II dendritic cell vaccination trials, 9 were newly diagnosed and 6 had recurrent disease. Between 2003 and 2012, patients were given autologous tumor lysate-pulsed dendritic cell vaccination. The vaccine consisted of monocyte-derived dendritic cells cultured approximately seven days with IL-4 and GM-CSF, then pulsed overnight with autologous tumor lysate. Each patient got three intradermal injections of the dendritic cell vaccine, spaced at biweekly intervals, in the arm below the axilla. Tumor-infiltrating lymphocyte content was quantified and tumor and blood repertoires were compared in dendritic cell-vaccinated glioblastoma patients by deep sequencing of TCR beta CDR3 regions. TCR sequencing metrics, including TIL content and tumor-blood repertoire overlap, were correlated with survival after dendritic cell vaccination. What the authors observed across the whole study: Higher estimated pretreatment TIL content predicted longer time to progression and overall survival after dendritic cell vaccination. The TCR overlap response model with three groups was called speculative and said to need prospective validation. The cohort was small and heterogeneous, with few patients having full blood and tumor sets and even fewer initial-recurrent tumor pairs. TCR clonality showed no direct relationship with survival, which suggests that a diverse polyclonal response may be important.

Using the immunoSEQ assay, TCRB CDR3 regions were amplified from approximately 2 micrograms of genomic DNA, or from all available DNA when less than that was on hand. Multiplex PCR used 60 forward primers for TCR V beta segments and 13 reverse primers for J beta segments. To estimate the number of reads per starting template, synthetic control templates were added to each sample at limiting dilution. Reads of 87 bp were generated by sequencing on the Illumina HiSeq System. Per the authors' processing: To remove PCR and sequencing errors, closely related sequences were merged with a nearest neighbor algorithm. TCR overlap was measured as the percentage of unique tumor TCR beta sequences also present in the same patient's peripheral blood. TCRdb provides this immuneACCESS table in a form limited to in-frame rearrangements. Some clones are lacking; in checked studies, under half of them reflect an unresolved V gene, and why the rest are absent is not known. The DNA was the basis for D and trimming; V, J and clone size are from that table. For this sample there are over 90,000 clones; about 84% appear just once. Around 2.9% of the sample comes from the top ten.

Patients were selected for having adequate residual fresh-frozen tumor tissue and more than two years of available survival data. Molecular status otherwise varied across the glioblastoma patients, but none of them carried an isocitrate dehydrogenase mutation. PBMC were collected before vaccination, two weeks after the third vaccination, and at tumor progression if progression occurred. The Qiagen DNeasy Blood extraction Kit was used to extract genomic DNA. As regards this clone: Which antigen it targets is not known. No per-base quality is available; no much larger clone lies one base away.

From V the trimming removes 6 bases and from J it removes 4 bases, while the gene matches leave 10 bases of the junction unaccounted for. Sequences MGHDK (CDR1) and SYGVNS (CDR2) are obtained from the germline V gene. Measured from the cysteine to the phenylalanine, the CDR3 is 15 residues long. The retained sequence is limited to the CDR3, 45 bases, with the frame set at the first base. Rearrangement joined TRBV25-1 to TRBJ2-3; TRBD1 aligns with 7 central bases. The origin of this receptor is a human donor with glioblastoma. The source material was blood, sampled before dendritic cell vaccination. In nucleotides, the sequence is TGTGCCAGCAGCCCCCGACAGGGACAAGCAGATACGCAGTATTTT. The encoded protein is CASSPRQGQADTQYF.